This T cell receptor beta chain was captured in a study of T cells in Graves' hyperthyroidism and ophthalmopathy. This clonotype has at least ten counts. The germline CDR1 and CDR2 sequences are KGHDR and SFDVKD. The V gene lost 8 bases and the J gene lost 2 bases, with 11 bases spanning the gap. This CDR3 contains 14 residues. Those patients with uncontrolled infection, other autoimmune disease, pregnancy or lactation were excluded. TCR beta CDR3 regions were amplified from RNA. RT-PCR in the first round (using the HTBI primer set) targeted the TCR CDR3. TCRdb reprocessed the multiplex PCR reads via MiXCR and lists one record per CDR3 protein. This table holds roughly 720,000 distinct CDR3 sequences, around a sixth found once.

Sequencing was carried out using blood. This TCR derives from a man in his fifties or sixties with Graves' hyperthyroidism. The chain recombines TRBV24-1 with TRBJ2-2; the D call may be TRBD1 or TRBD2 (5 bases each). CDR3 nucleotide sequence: TGTGCCACCACGGGCAGGGACAACACCGGGGAGCTGTTTTTT. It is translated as CATTGRDNTGELFF.